Below, 18 T cell receptor beta chains from the same sample are listed, as sequenced in a study of blood T cells in healthy people across ages. Primed by a sample-barcoded 5' primer and a J-beta primer mix, a second PCR proceeded for 7 to 11 cycles. TCRdb recomputed calls from the 5' RACE reads with MiXCR, one row per CDR3 protein. The data hold hundreds of thousands of distinct CDR3 sequences, with around 45% observed a single time. The sequenced sample consisted of blood. These receptors were taken from an older woman in good health.

As for this clonotype: A read error may produce the germline difference seen at one junction end. The chain has TRBV19 and TRBJ2-5; D ambiguous. The CDR3 is 15 amino acids. Germline lookup yields CDR1 LNHDA and CDR2 SQIVND (reference sequence). The DNA for the CDR3 is TGCGCCAGTAGTTCGACCAGGATCTCCTACAATGAGCAGTACTTC. It is translated as CASSSTRISYNEQYF.

This clonotype was observed a handful of times. This chain uses TRBV5-1 with TRBJ2-5; the D is unclear. Trimming cost V 7 bases and J 1 base, with 11 bases left between them. There are 13 residues in the CDR3. Germline V gene data show CDR1 as SGHRS and CDR2 as YFSETQ. The CDR3 is CASRGVVQETQYF. DNA of the CDR3: TGCGCCAGCCGTGGGGTAGTCCAAGAGACCCAGTACTTC.

The chain has TRBV7-3 and TRBJ1-2, with 9 bases fitting TRBD1. Per the germline V gene, CDR1 is SGHTA and CDR2 is FQGTGA. The CDR3 extends over 13 amino acids. Trimming cost V 5 bases and J 7 bases; bases outside gene matches: 5. The CDR3 protein is CASSAQTGGGYTF. CDR3 sequence (DNA): TGTGCCAGCAGCGCCCAGACAGGGGGTGGCTACACCTTC. Full variable domain (remainder filled in from reference TRBV7-3 and TRBJ1-2): GAGVSQTPSNKVTEKGKYVELRCDPISGHTALYWYRQSLGQGPEFLIYFQGTGAADDSGLPNDRFFAVRPEGSVSTLKIQRTERGDSAVYLCASSAQTGGGYTFGSGTRLTVV.

This clonotype appeared a few times. The chain uses TRBV27 and TRBJ1-2, with D perhaps matching TRBD1 (6 bases). Trimming took 4 bases from V and 6 from J, leaving 9 bases between them. The CDR3 covers 12 residues. CDR1 and CDR2 (germline): MNHEY, SMNVEV (reference sequence). The CDR3 spells CASSSSGDGYTF. DNA of the CDR3: TGTGCCAGCAGTTCTTCAGGGGATGGCTACACCTTC.

Comments on this clonotype: One end of the junction is discordant with germline, which a read error may explain. The chain combines TRBV11-2 with TRBJ1-1; 8 bases fit TRBD1. Germline values: CDR1 SGHAT, CDR2 FQNNGV. CDR3 length: 14 residues. In DNA form, the CDR3 reads TGTGCCGGCAGCGGACAGGGTGGAGGGACTGAAGCTTTCTTT. It codes for CAGSGQGGGTEAFF.

The table lists this clonotype with a few counts. V usage is TRBV12-3 or TRBV12-4 and J usage is TRBJ2-3, with D tentatively TRBD1 or TRBD2 (7 bases each). The CDR3 covers 14 residues. V was pared by 8 bases and J by 2 bases, with 14 bases between. In DNA, the CDR3 is TGTGCCAGCCAAGGGAGGGGGCTCACAGATACGCAGTATTTT. Protein sequence: CASQGRGLTDTQYF.

This chain uses TRBV4-2 with TRBJ1-6, with 9 positions matching TRBD1. This CDR3 comprises 16 residues. Germline V CDR1 and CDR2: LGHNA, YNFKEQ. The V segment lost 0 bases and the J segment 6 bases; nucleotides outside the gene matches: 3. The DNA for the CDR3 is TGTGCCAGCAGCCAAGATCTGACAGGGGGTAATTCACCCCTCCACTTT. It encodes CASSQDLTGGNSPLHF.

This clonotype was detected only a few times. This chain links TRBV5-6 with TRBJ2-7; a weak D match, TRBD2 (6 bases). V was trimmed by 3 bases and J by 2 bases, leaving 15 bases between them. The CDR3 covers 15 residues. Germline CDR1 reads SGHDT; CDR2 reads YYEEEE. The CDR3 spells CASSWVSGATYEQYF. CDR3 DNA: TGTGCCAGCAGCTGGGTGTCGGGAGCAACCTACGAGCAGTACTTC.

The DNA of the CDR3 is TGCGCCAGCAGCCAAGACAGGAACACCGGGGAGCTGTTTTTT. It translates to CASSQDRNTGELFF. V and J are TRBV4-3 and TRBJ2-2; D not certain. Germline CDR1 LGHNA, CDR2 YSLEER. With 0 bases removed from V and 1 base from J, the gap between germline ends came to 3 bases. The CDR3 is 14 residues long.

This clonotype was counted only a few times. The genes are TRBV29-1 and TRBJ2-7; D could derive from TRBD1 or TRBD2 (6 bases each). This CDR3 comprises 14 residues. Trimming removed 3 bases at V and 3 bases at J, with 15 bases between. Per germline, CDR1 SQVTM and CDR2 ANQGSEA. DNA for the CDR3: TGCAGCGTTGATGGGGGGCAGGCCCACTACGAGCAGTACTTC. Its translation: CSVDGGQAHYEQYF.

The chain joins TRBV2 to TRBJ2-7, with D unclear. There are 14 residues in the CDR3. The V end was cut by 4 bases, the J end by 6 bases, with 16 bases between. In germline, CDR1 is SNHLY, CDR2 FYNNEI. In DNA, the CDR3 is TGTGCCAGCAGTGTCCGGTCCCAGCCAGGCGAGCAGTACTTC. It encodes CASSVRSQPGEQYF.

This chain uses TRBV6-1 with TRBJ2-4; 8 bases align to TRBD2. The V gene's germline CDR1 is MNHNS and CDR2 SASEGT. The CDR3 sequence is 14 residues long. The V segment lost 4 bases and the J segment 3 bases; nucleotides outside the gene matches: 2. The CDR3 DNA sequence: TGTGCCAGCAGTGCAGCGGGAGACAAAAACATTCAGTACTTC. Its translation: CASSAAGDKNIQYF.

This clonotype showed up just a few times. The chain couples TRBV7-9 to TRBJ2-7; no definite D call. The CDR3 consists of 15 residues. V lost 4 bases and J lost 0, with 13 bases in between. Germline CDR1 reads SEHNR; CDR2 reads FQNEAQ (reference sequence). CDR3 residues: CASSSGILRSYEQYF. As DNA, the CDR3 is TGTGCCAGCAGCTCCGGTATTTTGCGCTCCTACGAGCAGTACTTC. Based on the CDR3 plus reference TRBV7-9 and TRBJ2-7, the full variable domain is DTGVSQNPRHKITKRGQNVTFRCDPISEHNRLYWYRQTLGQGPEFLTYFQNEAQLEKSRLLSDRFSAERPKGSFSTLEIQRTEQGDSAMYLCASSSGILRSYEQYFGPGTRLTVT.

V gene TRBV10-3 combines with J gene TRBJ2-4, with 13 nucleotides matching TRBD2. Germline V lookup: CDR1 ENHRY, CDR2 SYGVKD. The CDR3 runs 15 residues. Trimming at V came to 10 bases and at J to 3 bases, leaving 6 bases not matched to a gene. The CDR3 loop reads CASGLAGDVKNIQYF. The CDR3 coding sequence is TGTGCCAGCGGACTAGCGGGAGATGTCAAAAACATTCAGTACTTC.

This clonotype was detected only a few times. The chain recombines TRBV5-1 with TRBJ1-4, with 7 bases aligning to TRBD1. V dropped 4 bases and J dropped 4; count of bases not matched to a gene: 4. Germline V CDR1 and CDR2: SGHRS, YFSETQ. The CDR3 has 14 residues. The CDR3 sequence is CASSGGDSNEKLFF. CDR3 coding DNA: TGCGCCAGCAGCGGAGGGGACAGTAATGAAAAACTGTTTTTT.

The V call is TRBV7-8, the J call TRBJ2-5, with D unresolved. The V gene lost 1 base and the J gene lost 4 bases, with 10 bases spanning the gap. CDR3 size: 14 residues. CDR1 SGHVS and CDR2 FQNEAQ come from the germline V gene. The CDR3 DNA follows: TGTGCCAGCAGCTTAGACAGCAGGCGAGAGACCCAGTACTTC. It yields the protein CASSLDSRRETQYF.

V usage is TRBV7-2 and J usage is TRBJ1-5; D gene ambiguous. With 2 bases removed from V and 0 bases from J, the gap between germline ends came to 8 bases. This CDR3 region has 15 residues. Per germline, CDR1 SGHTA and CDR2 FQGNSA. The CDR3 DNA reads TGTGCCAGCAGCTTAAGGGCTTATAGCAATCAGCCCCAGCATTTT. Protein sequence: CASSLRAYSNQPQHF.

The chain links TRBV7-2 to TRBJ2-1; D possibly matches TRBD1 or TRBD2 (5 bases each). Per the germline V gene, CDR1 is SGHTA and CDR2 is FQGNSA. V shed 1 base and J shed 6 bases, with 10 bases lying between them. CDR3 length: 14 amino acids. This chain's CDR3 is CASSLGDPTNEQFF. The DNA of the CDR3 is TGTGCCAGCAGCTTAGGGGACCCAACCAATGAGCAGTTCTTC.